This record concerns one T cell receptor beta chain sequence. The data belong to a study of shared clonotypes between healthy human individuals. V lost 4 bases to trimming and J lost 5 bases, with 17 bases between them. CDR1 MDHEN and CDR2 SYDVKM come from the germline V gene. The CDR3 totals 15 residues. Measured with immunoSEQ multiplex PCR; TCRdb has only the in-frame clones, and not every one. The sample has over a million clones; roughly 74% are singletons. The investigators split CD4+ cells into a CD45RA+ naive subset and a CD45RA-negative memory subset. The material sequenced was memory CD4+ T cells from PBMCs. Subset of the sample: CD45RA-negative fraction. The clonotype was recovered from a man between 18 and 29 years old in good health. Some clones in this sample may be carry-over from other donors' samples. V is TRBV28 and J is TRBJ1-2, with a possible D match to TRBD1 (6 bases). The CDR3 bases are TGTGCCAGCAGTTCGGAGGGGGGAGCGCCTTATGGCTACACCTTC. It specifies CASSSEGGAPYGYTF.